What follows are 23 T cell receptor beta chains derived from one specimen sequenced in a study of CD8 T cells in Susac syndrome. Random hexamers served to reverse transcribe roughly 0.5 to 1 ug RNA. TCRdb re-called the immunoSEQ multiplex PCR reads with MiXCR, one entry per CDR3 protein. There are about 180,000 distinct CDR3 sequences in the sample; approximately 95% occur only once, and approximately 0.12% lies in the top ten. The sequenced sample was CD4+ T cells from PBMCs. Every receptor here comes from a human donor with Susac syndrome.

The rearrangement uses TRBV12-5 and TRBJ2-3; 10 nucleotides line up with TRBD1. The CDR3 spans 16 residues. The ends lost 1 base at V and 0 bases at J; junction bases unmatched: 1. Per germline, CDR1 LGHNT and CDR2 FRNRAP. The CDR3 bases are TGTGCTAGTGGTTTGGGGACAGGGGGAAGCACAGATACGCAGTATTTT. Its protein product is CASGLGTGGSTDTQYF.

The chain uses TRBV20-1 and TRBJ1-3; TRBD1 is a possible D gene (5 bases). Germline V gene sequence: CDR1 DFQATT, CDR2 SNEGSKA (reference sequence). V was trimmed by 3 bases and J by 4 bases, leaving 16 bases between them. The CDR3 is 15 amino acids. The CDR3 protein is CSASIGAALGNTIYF. The CDR3 DNA sequence: TGCAGTGCTAGCATCGGGGCAGCCCTGGGAAACACCATATATTTT.

The chain uses TRBV2 and TRBJ1-2, with a tentative D call TRBD1 (5 bases). V dropped 4 bases and J dropped 7 bases, with 10 bases sitting between them. The CDR3 runs 12 residues. From germline, CDR1 is SNHLY and CDR2 FYNNEI. The CDR3 DNA reads TGTGCCAGCAGTGCGGACAACCGTGGCTACACCTTC. Translated, it gives CASSADNRGYTF. Complete variable domain (other parts from reference TRBV2 and TRBJ1-2): EPEVTQTPSHQVTQMGQEVILRCVPISNHLYFYWYRQILGQKVEFLVSFYNNEISEKSEIFDDQFSVERPDGSNFTLKIRSTKLEDSAMYFCASSADNRGYTFGSGTRLTVV.

The chain uses TRBV6-6 and TRBJ2-2; the D is unclear. This CDR3 region has 11 residues. CDR1 and CDR2 from the germline V gene are MNHNY and SVGAGI (reference sequence). Trimming removed 3 bases at V and 9 bases at J, with 5 bases between. The CDR3 DNA reads as TGTGCCAGCAGTTATCGGCGGGAGCTGTTTTTT. This encodes CASSYRRELFF.

The chain recombines TRBV29-1 with TRBJ2-7; a weak D match, TRBD1 (6 bases). Germline V gives CDR1 SQVTM, CDR2 ANQGSEA. Trimming took off 4 bases at V and 2 bases at J, with 9 bases between the two ends. The CDR3 is 12 amino acids. CDR3 in DNA: TGCAGCGTTGCACAGGGTACCTACGAGCAGTACTTC. Translating gives CSVAQGTYEQYF.

This clonotype was found once. CDR3 DNA sequence: TGTGCCAGCAGCTTATCGGCAGGGGATACTGAAGCTTTCTTT. This gives the protein CASSLSAGDTEAFF. V and J are TRBV7-2 and TRBJ1-1; possible D gene TRBD1, 6 bases. Germline CDR1 and CDR2: SGHTA and FQGNSA. Trimming stripped 2 bases from V and 5 bases from J, with 12 bases between. This CDR3 is built from 14 residues.

This chain uses TRBV29-1 with TRBJ2-1; D might be TRBD1 (5 bases). Germline V gene data show CDR1 as SQVTM and CDR2 as ANQGSEA. Trimming took 4 bases from V and 5 from J, leaving 9 bases between them. The CDR3 extends over 12 amino acids. CDR3 residues: CSVAQGDNEQFF. CDR3 DNA: TGCAGCGTTGCTCAGGGTGACAATGAGCAGTTCTTC.

This clonotype appeared a single time. This sequence joins TRBV30 and TRBJ2-7, with 8 bases lining up with TRBD1. The CDR3 loop spans 16 amino acids. Germline V gives CDR1 GTSNPN, CDR2 SVGIG (reference sequence). V was pared by 0 bases and J by 3 bases, with 10 bases of the junction left unmatched. In nucleotides, the CDR3 is TGTGCCTGGAGTGTAAAACTTTGGACAGGGAGCTACGAGCAGTACTTC. Protein sequence: CAWSVKLWTGSYEQYF.

The V and J genes are TRBV3-1 and TRBJ2-1; 9 nucleotides line up with TRBD2. CDR3 length: 15 amino acids. Germline assignment: CDR1 LGHDT and CDR2 YNNKEL (reference sequence). The trim removed 3 bases at V and 8 bases at J, leaving 8 bases unmatched. As DNA, the CDR3 is TGTGCCAGCAGCCAGAGTGCGGGAGGGGGGCATGAGCAGTTCTTC. Translated: CASSQSAGGGHEQFF.

The chain couples TRBV24-1 to TRBJ2-1; no reliable D call. V lost 6 bases to trimming and J lost 9 bases, with 8 bases between them. The germline V gene encodes CDR1 KGHDR and CDR2 SFDVKD. This CDR3 region has 11 residues. CDR3: CATSQRIEQFF. DNA for the CDR3: TGTGCCACCAGTCAAAGGATTGAGCAGTTCTTC.

The chain joins TRBV25-1 to TRBJ2-4; the D is unclear. In germline, CDR1 is MGHDK, CDR2 SYGVNS. The CDR3 spans 13 residues. V was clipped by 0 bases and J by 8 bases, with 8 bases between them. CDR3 nucleotide sequence: TGTGCCAGCAGTGAATACCCATGGCACATTCAGTACTTC. This translates into CASSEYPWHIQYF.

The DNA of the CDR3 is TGTGCCAGCAGCTCGAGCGGGGGGGCCGGGGAGCTGTTTTTT. Translating gives CASSSSGGAGELFF. V and J are TRBV7-2 and TRBJ2-2; 10 nucleotides align to TRBD2. Germline V gives CDR1 SGHTA, CDR2 FQGNSA. V lost 4 bases to trimming and J lost 6 bases; unmatched junction nucleotides: 2. The CDR3 runs 14 residues.

The count of this clonotype is one. The chain has TRBV20-1 and TRBJ1-5, with 8 bases aligning to TRBD1. The CDR3 runs 13 residues. After removal of 5 bases from V and 7 bases from J, the junction contained 7 bases not matched to a gene. Germline loops: CDR1 DFQATT, CDR2 SNEGSKA (reference sequence). CDR3 DNA sequence: TGCAGTGCTCGACAGGGGAGCGGGCAGCCCCAGCATTTT. It codes for CSARQGSGQPQHF.

The genes are TRBV2 and TRBJ2-3; perhaps D is TRBD1 or TRBD2 (5 bases each). Trimming shortened V by 3 bases and J by 0 bases, and 16 bases separated the two germline ends. Germline values: CDR1 SNHLY, CDR2 FYNNEI. CDR3 length: 17 amino acids. CDR3 DNA sequence: TGTGCCAGCAGTGAGGGGACCCTATCGACTAGCACAGATACGCAGTATTTT. Translated, it gives CASSEGTLSTSTDTQYF.

The chain links TRBV25-1 to TRBJ2-1; 9 bases agree with TRBD1. V shed 4 bases, J shed 6 bases, and the junction held 7 bases outside the gene matches. The CDR3 spans 15 residues. In germline, CDR1 is MGHDK, CDR2 SYGVNS. The chain's CDR3 is CASSAGTGRSNEQFF. In DNA form, the CDR3 reads TGTGCCAGCAGTGCGGGGACAGGGAGGAGCAATGAGCAGTTCTTC.

The V and J genes are TRBV29-1 and TRBJ1-2, with D perhaps TRBD1 (5 bases). The V end was cut by 7 bases, the J end by 8 bases, with 14 bases between. The CDR3 has 11 residues. CDR1 and CDR2 (germline): SQVTM, ANQGSEA. CDR3 residues: CSAGTGRGYTF. The CDR3 nucleotides are TGCAGCGCCGGGACCGGGCGCGGCTACACCTTC.

The chain has TRBV19 and TRBJ1-5; D is perhaps TRBD1 (5 bases). Germline V CDR1 and CDR2: LNHDA, SQIVND (reference sequence). V was trimmed by 7 bases and J by 5 bases, leaving 9 bases between them. The CDR3 extends over 12 amino acids. The CDR3 nucleotides read TGTGCCAGTAATGTGGGGGATCAGCCCCAGCATTTT. Protein sequence: CASNVGDQPQHF.

CDR3 protein: CSASQPTEAFF. CDR3 DNA: TGCAGTGCTAGTCAGCCTACTGAAGCTTTCTTT. The J gene is TRBJ1-1, the V gene TRBV20-1; unclear D gene. The CDR3 runs to 11 residues. V was shortened by 3 bases and J by 5 bases, with 7 bases between the two germline ends. Germline V gene data show CDR1 as DFQATT and CDR2 as SNEGSKA (reference sequence).

The chain couples TRBV9 to TRBJ1-2; 8 bases agree with TRBD1. V shed 4 bases and J 6 bases; nucleotides not matched to a gene: 5. This CDR3 has 13 residues. CDR1 and CDR2 from the germline V gene are SGDLS and YYNGEE. CDR3 in DNA: TGTGCCAGCAGCCCCCGGACAGGGAATGGCTACACCTTC. This translates into CASSPRTGNGYTF.

This chain links TRBV9 with TRBJ2-6; no reliable D call. V was pared by 4 bases and J by 0 bases, with 5 bases between. The CDR3 spans 14 residues. Germline CDR1 and CDR2: SGDLS and YYNGEE. The CDR3 reads CASSIDSGANVLTF. CDR3 DNA sequence: TGTGCCAGCAGCATCGACTCTGGGGCCAACGTCCTGACTTTC. Filled out from reference TRBV9 and TRBJ2-6, the complete variable domain reads DSGVTQTPKHLITATGQRVTLRCSPRSGDLSVYWYQQSLDQGLQFLIQYYNGEERAKGNILERFSAQQFPDLHSELNLSSLELGDSALYFCASSIDSGANVLTFGAGSRLTVL.

The sample holds one count of this clonotype. The V and J genes are TRBV12-3 or TRBV12-4 and TRBJ2-3; no definite D call. This CDR3 is 14 amino acids long. V gave up 3 bases and J gave up 1 base, with 8 bases separating them. As DNA, the CDR3 is TGTGCCAGCAGTTTTCAACTACGCACAGATACGCAGTATTTT. This gives the protein CASSFQLRTDTQYF.

This chain connects TRBV29-1 to TRBJ1-2; D gene uncertain. This CDR3 contains 15 residues. Germline V gives CDR1 SQVTM, CDR2 ANQGSEA. The V end lost 3 bases, the J end lost 0 bases, and 14 bases lay between the germline ends. In nucleotides, the CDR3 is TGCAGCGTTGATGTCGCACCGCTTGCTAACTATGGCTACACCTTC. It specifies CSVDVAPLANYGYTF.

This chain joins TRBV27 and TRBJ1-6; D not resolved. This CDR3 is built from 17 residues. V gave up 3 bases and J gave up 0 bases, with 12 bases separating them. Per the germline V gene, CDR1 is MNHEY and CDR2 is SMNVEV (reference sequence). This chain's CDR3 is CASSFRTASSYNSPLHF. The CDR3 DNA sequence: TGTGCCAGCAGTTTCCGGACGGCTAGCTCCTATAATTCACCCCTCCACTTT.